This T cell receptor (beta chain) is drawn from a study of blood T cells in healthy people across ages. CDR3 size: 15 residues. Trimming took off 4 bases at V and 4 bases at J, with 16 bases between the two ends. Germline V gene lookup returns CDR1 SGHDN and CDR2 FVKESK. A second about 7 to 11 cycle PCR used barcoded and J-beta primers. TCRdb reprocessed the 5' RACE reads via MiXCR and lists one record per CDR3 protein. This table holds 700,000 to 850,000 distinct CDR3 sequences, 50% to 65% found once. The TCR comes from an older man in good health. The chain joins TRBV14 to TRBJ1-1; perhaps TRBD1 as D (5 bases). Sequenced input: blood. CDR3: CASSPVRATPTEAFF. The CDR3 DNA is TGTGCCAGCAGCCCTGTCAGGGCCACCCCCACTGAAGCTTTCTTT. Full variable domain (missing parts from reference TRBV14 and TRBJ1-1): EAGVTQFPSHSVIEKGQTVTLRCDPISGHDNLYWYRRVMGKEIKFLLHFVKESKQDESGMPNNRFLAERTGGTYSTLKVQPAELEDSGVYFCASSPVRATPTEAFFGQGTRLTVV.